This T cell receptor (beta chain) came from a study of blood T cells in healthy people across ages. General observations from the study: Long-lived donors carried more naive CD4+ cells and greater diversity than aged donors. It was held that the diversity estimates obtained from one million T cells were underestimates.

Isolating PBMCs gave at least 7 million of these cells per sample. The CDR3 sequence is 13 residues long. Remarks on this clonotype: Its specificity is not known. The junction does not match germline at one end; this may be a read error.

A J-beta primer mix and a sample-barcoded 5' primer were used in a second PCR of roughly 6 to 12 cycles. Via MiXCR, TCRdb re-called the 5' RACE reads, giving one row per CDR3 protein. The sample includes almost 800,000 distinct CDR3 sequences, roughly 64% seen only once; the top ten take 20% to 25%. The sample taken for sequencing was blood. The TCR comes from a man aged 25-40 years in good health. This chain uses TRBV12-3 or TRBV12-4 with TRBJ2-5; no clear D gene. CDR3 bases: TGTGCCAGCAGTCTAGGCACCCAAGAGACCCTGTACTTC. This sequence encodes CASSLGTQETLYF.